This T cell receptor (beta chain) originates from a study of human T cells and chemical hapten exposure. The CDR3 spans 12 residues. Germline CDR1 and CDR2: LGHDT and YNNKEL (reference sequence). Between the trimmed V and J ends, which lost 0 bases and 7 bases, there was a span of 6 bases. General study points: With DPC sensitization, TCRs exceeding 1 in 1000 frequency showed no change.

The sample holds many counts of this clonotype. Its antigen remains unknown. The library gave individual cDNA molecules unique molecular identifiers. TCRdb re-derived calls from the RACE reads in MiXCR, one entry per CDR3 protein. Among under 45,000 distinct CDR3 sequences listed, about 5.5% were seen once. Noted time point: healthy volunteer bleed at 6 weeks. Total RNA was extracted from unfractionated whole blood. Specimen: whole blood. The TCR was taken from a human donor in good health. Some clones in this sample may be carry-over from other donors' samples. This chain links TRBV3-1 with TRBJ1-2; D perhaps matches TRBD1 (5 bases). Here the CDR3 DNA reads TGTGCCAGCAGCCAAGATGGGGCTGGCTACACCTTC. This translates into CASSQDGAGYTF.